The sequence of this T cell receptor beta chain was determined in a study of shared clonotypes between healthy human individuals. The genomic DNA of each subset was split evenly across several immunoSEQ plates. Profiling relied on immunoSEQ multiplex PCR, and the TCRdb table lists in-frame clones only, not all of them. The sample has a few hundred thousand clones, over 50% seen once. Only a few counts were recorded for this clone. Trimming left V 6 bases short and J 8 bases short, with 19 bases between. Germline V CDR1 and CDR2: SGHTA, FQGNSA. The CDR3 runs to 14 residues. The chain combines TRBV7-2 with TRBJ2-5, with a possible D match to TRBD1 (5 bases). Sequencing input: memory CD4+ T cells sorted from blood. Subset noted: CD45RA-negative fraction. The receptor's source is a man aged 25-40 years in good health. CDR3: CASRAGQGYGTQYF. The CDR3 bases are TGTGCCAGCAGGGCCGGGCAGGGATACGGTACCCAGTACTTC.